This T cell receptor beta chain is from a study of T cell repertoires in cytomegalovirus infection. The CDR3 spans 16 residues. Trimming took 5 bases from V and 2 from J; bases not matched to a gene: 10. Per the germline V gene, CDR1 is SGHTA and CDR2 is FQGNSA. TCRdb recomputed calls from the reads with MiXCR, one row per CDR3 protein. The sample shows approximately 1,000,000 distinct CDR3 sequences, around 32% of them seen only once. This clonotype was recorded at least ten times. The antigen remains undetermined. Study-level points and caveats: Identification of carriers of CMV plus the relevant HLA was achieved through cumulative public TCR beta family frequency. CMV-specific TCR beta clonotypes restricted by HLA-C were the ones dominating the ex vivo response.

Sequencing used cultured CD8+ T cells from PBMCs, obtained from culture after CMV antigen stimulation. The rearrangement joins TRBV7-2 to TRBJ2-5, with TRBD2 matching 8 bases. The TCR sequence derives from a human donor in good health (CMV status not recorded). Some clones in this sample may be carry-over from other donors' samples. For the CDR3, the DNA is TGTGCCAGCAGCCCCGAGGTGTTAGCGGGGCAAGAGACCCAGTACTTC. It translates to CASSPEVLAGQETQYF.